This TCR beta chain appears in the sequencing data of a study of blood T cell repertoires in COVID-19. At the level of the study: Samples came from the United States, Italy and Spain, spanning acute and convalescent COVID-19. Sources were T cells, B-cell-depleted T cells, or PBMCs; the material itself was cDNA or gDNA.

Original processing notes: By means of reference gene primer amplification, nucleated cell counts were estimated. The assay was immunoSEQ multiplex PCR, and TCRdb's table has in-frame clones only and misses some. V and J calls and clone size come straight from that table; D and trimming were deduced from the DNA. The sample holds approximately 50,000 clones; about 84% are singletons and the top ten take 20% to 25%. This clonotype originated in an elderly woman with acute or convalescent COVID-19. The sample taken for sequencing was peripheral blood.

The CDR3 region is CASSSRDRGRGDDYGYTF. CDR3 coding DNA: TGTGCCAGCAGCTCGCGGGACAGGGGGCGAGGAGACGACTATGGCTACACCTTC. The chain combines TRBV5-4 with TRBJ1-2, with TRBD1 matching 12 bases. The CDR3 contains 18 residues. Germline loops: CDR1 SGHNT, CDR2 YYREEE (reference sequence). The trim removed 3 bases at V and 3 bases at J, leaving 12 bases unmatched.